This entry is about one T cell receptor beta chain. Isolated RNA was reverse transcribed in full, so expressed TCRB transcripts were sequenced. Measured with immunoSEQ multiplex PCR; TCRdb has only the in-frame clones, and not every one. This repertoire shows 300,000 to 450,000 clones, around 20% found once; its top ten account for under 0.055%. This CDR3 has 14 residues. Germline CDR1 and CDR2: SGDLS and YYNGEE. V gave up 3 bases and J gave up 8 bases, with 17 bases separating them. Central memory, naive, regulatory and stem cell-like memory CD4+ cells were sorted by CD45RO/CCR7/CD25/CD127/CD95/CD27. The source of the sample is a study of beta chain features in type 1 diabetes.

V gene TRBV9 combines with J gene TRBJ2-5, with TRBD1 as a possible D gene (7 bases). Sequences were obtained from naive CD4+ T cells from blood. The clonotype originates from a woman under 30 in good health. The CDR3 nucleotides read TGTGCCAGCAGCGAGGGGTCAGGGGGGCCTACCCAGTACTTC. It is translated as CASSEGSGGPTQYF.